The clone carrying this T cell receptor (beta chain) has just a few counts. TCRdb passed the 5' RACE reads through MiXCR, listing each CDR3 protein once. The sample carries 450,000 or so distinct CDR3 sequences, around a sixth recorded once. This record comes from a study of identical twins. The V gene lost 0 bases and the J gene lost 1 base, with 6 bases spanning the gap. This CDR3 region has 14 residues. CDR1 and CDR2 (germline): MNHEY, SVGAGI. Sequences were obtained from naive T cells sorted from blood. This clonotype originated in a man aged 50 to 60 in good health. V is TRBV6-5 and J is TRBJ1-2; unclear D gene. The CDR3 coding sequence is TGTGCCAGCAGTTACTCGAGGGATAACTATGGCTACACCTTC. Protein sequence: CASSYSRDNYGYTF.